The clone carrying this T cell receptor beta chain has only one observation. These data belong to a study of OX40 agonist ivuxolimab in advanced cancers. Method: immunoSEQ multiplex PCR; TCRdb's copy keeps in-frame clones and lacks some. The sample carries around 68,000 clones, roughly 85% recorded once. After removal of 4 bases from V and 5 bases from J, the junction contained 14 bases not matched to a gene. Germline V gives CDR1 WSHSY, CDR2 SAAADI. The CDR3 consists of 17 residues. This material consisted of CD4+ or CD8+ T cells sorted from blood, taken in a trial of the OX40 agonist ivuxolimab. This chain uses TRBV10-2 with TRBJ2-7; 10 nucleotides align to TRBD2. The receptor comes from an adult with an advanced solid tumor such as melanoma, head and neck, liver or kidney cancer. CDR3: CASSGGTSDGGRDEQYF. The CDR3 coding sequence is TGCGCCAGCAGTGGTGGGACTAGCGACGGGGGCAGGGACGAGCAGTACTTC.